These 7 T cell receptor beta chains share one sample of origin, sequenced in a study of CDR3 diversity in severe acne (dated by TCRdb to between 2019 and 2020). Libraries were prepared through PCR. TCRdb shows the sequencer as Illumina HiSeq 2000. The public reads were reprocessed in TCRdb via fastp at Q25 and MiXCR, keeping in-frame beta chains. Entries that share a CDR3 protein sequence are merged under the most common genes and DNA. Within this sample are roughly 93,000 distinct CDR3 sequences, with around 54% of them counted one time only. The ten largest clones represent around 10% of the sample. Sequencing input: blood. The receptors were gathered from a male donor with severe acne vulgaris.

As concerns this clonotype: Sequence at one end of the junction differs from germline and may be a read error. J is TRBJ2-3 and V is TRBV20-1; maybe TRBD2 (6 bases). Germline V gives CDR1 DFQATT, CDR2 SNEGSKA (reference sequence). This CDR3 region has 14 residues. CDR3 amino acids: CSAPGESSTGTQYF. In nucleotides, the CDR3 is TGCAGTGCCCCGGGAGAGTCTAGCACAGGTACGCAGTATTTT.

V gene TRBV29-1 combines with J gene TRBJ1-1; perhaps TRBD1 as D (5 bases). The germline V and J ends were trimmed by 4 bases and 3 bases, with 9 bases remaining between them. CDR1 and CDR2 (germline): SQVTM, ANQGSEA. The CDR3 contains 12 residues. CDR3: CSVGQTYTEAFF. CDR3 nucleotide sequence: TGCAGCGTTGGACAGACCTACACTGAAGCTTTCTTT. The full variable domain, completed using reference TRBV29-1 and TRBJ1-1, is SAVISQKPSRDICQRGTSLTIQCQVDSQVTMMFWYRQQPGQSLTLIATANQGSEATYESGFVIDKFPISRPNLTFSTLTVSNMSPEDSSIYLCSVGQTYTEAFFGQGTRLTVV.

The chain carries TRBV5-4 and TRBJ2-1, with 11 bases fitting TRBD2. This CDR3 is 15 amino acids long. Germline CDR1 reads SGHNT; CDR2 reads YYREEE (reference sequence). V gave up 0 bases and J gave up 9 bases; unmatched junction bases: 5. CDR3 protein: CASSLAGTSGIEQFF. CDR3 sequence (DNA): TGTGCCAGCAGCTTGGCTGGGACTAGCGGCATTGAGCAGTTCTTC.

A note on this clonotype: A read error may explain this, as a much larger clone is one base away. The chain is built from TRBV5-1 and TRBJ2-1, with 7 bases lining up with TRBD2. Germline V CDR1 and CDR2: SGHRS, YFSETQ. The CDR3 covers 17 residues. The CDR3 spells CASGLGGTASSYNEQFF. In nucleotides, the CDR3 is TGCGCCAGCGGCTTGGGGGGGACTGCGAGCTCCTACAATGAGCAGTTCTTC.

This chain uses TRBV6-1 with TRBJ2-1; 11 bases are shared with TRBD2. CDR3 length equals 15 residues. Unmatched junction bases numbered 14, after V lost 7 bases and J lost 12 bases. The germline V gene encodes CDR1 MNHNS and CDR2 SASEGT. The CDR3 spells CASTPLAGGADTQFF. CDR3 nucleotide sequence: TGTGCCAGCACTCCCCTAGCGGGAGGAGCAGATACGCAGTTCTTC.

Many counts were recorded for this clonotype. The chain joins TRBV19 to TRBJ2-1, with 7 bases lining up with TRBD2. The CDR3 covers 15 residues. CDR1 and CDR2 from the germline V gene are LNHDA and SQIVND (reference sequence). V gave up 6 bases and J gave up 2 bases; unmatched junction bases: 7. CDR3 loop: CASSPSGGAYNEQFF. The DNA for the CDR3 is TGTGCCAGTAGCCCCAGTGGGGGGGCCTACAATGAGCAGTTCTTC.

Only a few counts were recorded for this clonotype. The rearrangement uses TRBV6-2 or TRBV6-3 and TRBJ1-1; D gene unclear. CDR3 length equals 13 residues. V lost 6 bases and J lost 7, with 15 bases in between. Germline CDR1 and CDR2: MNHEY and SVGEGT. This CDR3 is CASRRYTPDEAFF. The DNA of the CDR3 is TGTGCCAGCAGACGATACACCCCTGATGAAGCTTTCTTT.